The 10 T cell receptor beta chains below come from one sample, sequenced in a study of human T cells and chemical hapten exposure. The time point: patch test 3, about 24 weeks after DPC sensitization. Treatment here: therapeutic diphenylcyclopropenone sensitization with weekly scalp DPC. Sequencing started from total RNA isolated from unfractionated whole blood. MiXCR, run by TCRdb on the RACE reads, gives a single entry per CDR3 protein. The sample consists of under 50,000 distinct CDR3 sequences, over 7.5% of them appearing once. The input for sequencing was whole blood, taken in connection with sensitization to the hapten diphenylcyclopropenone (DPC). Source of these receptors: a man aged 45 to 65 with alopecia areata. Some clones in this sample may be carry-over from other donors' samples.

In its sample, this clonotype was seen once. The gene calls are TRBV29-1 and TRBJ2-3; possible D gene TRBD2, 5 bases. Germline loops: CDR1 SQVTM, CDR2 ANQGSEA. The germline V and J ends were trimmed by 6 bases and 3 bases, with 16 bases remaining between them. This CDR3 comprises 14 residues. This CDR3 is CSVDDKGGTDTQYF. The CDR3 bases are TGCAGCGTCGATGACAAGGGCGGGACAGATACGCAGTATTTT.

The chain joins TRBV29-1 to TRBJ1-6; D not certain. Germline CDR1 and CDR2: SQVTM and ANQGSEA. The CDR3 totals 13 residues. The V and J ends lost 4 bases and 10 bases respectively, with 14 bases between them. Here the CDR3 reads CSVALRIESPLHF. Here the CDR3 DNA reads TGCAGCGTTGCCCTAAGGATTGAATCACCCCTCCACTTT.

This clonotype was observed a handful of times. The chain employs TRBV5-1 and TRBJ2-2; possibly TRBD1 for D (7 bases). Looked up from germline, CDR1 is SGHRS and CDR2 is YFSETQ. The V gene lost 4 bases and the J gene lost 1 base, with 11 bases spanning the gap. This CDR3 spans 15 amino acids. CDR3 sequence reads: CASSPQGGNTGELFF. CDR3 sequence (DNA): TGCGCCAGCAGCCCCCAGGGGGGGAACACCGGGGAGCTGTTTTTT. The variable domain in full, with the rest retrieved from reference TRBV5-1 and TRBJ2-2, is KAGVTQTPRYLIKTRGQQVTLSCSPISGHRSVSWYQQTPGQGLQFLFEYFSETQRNKGNFPGRFSGRQFSNSRSEMNVSTLELGDSALYLCASSPQGGNTGELFFGEGSRLTVL.

This clonotype was seen many times. The V gene is TRBV4-1, the J gene TRBJ2-2; 8 nucleotides line up with TRBD2. Germline CDR1 reads MGHRA; CDR2 reads YSYEKL. The ends lost 4 bases at V and 3 bases at J; junction bases unmatched: 10. The CDR3 spans 17 residues. The CDR3 DNA sequence: TGCGCCAGCAGCCGGGAACCGGGAGGGCGAGACACCGGGGAGCTGTTTTTT. Its translation is CASSREPGGRDTGELFF.

V and J are TRBV9 and TRBJ2-7; 11 bases fit TRBD2. The CDR3 runs 16 residues. Trimming at V came to 0 bases and at J to 3 bases, leaving 5 bases not matched to a gene. CDR1 and CDR2 (germline): SGDLS, YYNGEE. In DNA form, the CDR3 reads TGTGCCAGCAGCGTAGGCCCACTAGCGGGAGACTACGAGCAGTACTTC. This gives the protein CASSVGPLAGDYEQYF. The complete variable domain, with remaining parts taken from reference TRBV9 and TRBJ2-7, reads DSGVTQTPKHLITATGQRVTLRCSPRSGDLSVYWYQQSLDQGLQFLIQYYNGEERAKGNILERFSAQQFPDLHSELNLSSLELGDSALYFCASSVGPLAGDYEQYFGPGTRLTVT.

The chain uses TRBV5-1 and TRBJ1-1, with D maybe TRBD1 (6 bases). This CDR3 has 14 residues. Trimming removed 4 bases from V and 5 bases from J, with 15 bases in between. CDR1 is SGHRS and CDR2 is YFSETQ in the germline V gene. The CDR3 coding sequence is TGCGCCAGCAGCCTGGCCAGGGGTTGGACTGAAGCTTTCTTT. Translation gives CASSLARGWTEAFF. Using reference TRBV5-1 and TRBJ1-1 for the parts outside the CDR3, the full variable domain is KAGVTQTPRYLIKTRGQQVTLSCSPISGHRSVSWYQQTPGQGLQFLFEYFSETQRNKGNFPGRFSGRQFSNSRSEMNVSTLELGDSALYLCASSLARGWTEAFFGQGTRLTVV.

J is TRBJ1-2 and V is TRBV7-2; D is ambiguous. This CDR3 region has 14 residues. Trimming cost V 2 bases and J 4 bases, with 11 bases left between them. Germline V gene sequence: CDR1 SGHTA, CDR2 FQGNSA. The CDR3 DNA sequence: TGTGCCAGCAGCTTAAACGGGGTGGGCTATGGCTACACCTTC. The encoded protein is CASSLNGVGYGYTF.

This clonotype ranks as large. In DNA form, the CDR3 reads TGTGCCAGCAGTCCAGGGGTGGGCTACACCTTC. Protein: CASSPGVGYTF. The chain joins TRBV12-3 or TRBV12-4 to TRBJ1-2; perhaps TRBD1 as D (6 bases). The CDR3 is 11 amino acids. V dropped 5 bases and J dropped 8 bases, with 9 bases sitting between them.

This clonotype was observed at least ten times. This rearrangement joins TRBV5-1 to TRBJ1-4; 7 bases are shared with TRBD1. The V and J ends lost 1 base and 8 bases, in that order; junction bases with no gene match: 11. This CDR3 comprises 16 residues. CDR1 and CDR2 from the germline V gene are SGHRS and YFSETQ. The CDR3 sequence is CASSLNGRGAKEKLFF. The CDR3 DNA is TGCGCCAGCAGCTTGAATGGCAGGGGGGCGAAGGAAAAACTGTTTTTT. Supplemented by reference TRBV5-1 and TRBJ1-4, the full variable domain reads KAGVTQTPRYLIKTRGQQVTLSCSPISGHRSVSWYQQTPGQGLQFLFEYFSETQRNKGNFPGRFSGRQFSNSRSEMNVSTLELGDSALYLCASSLNGRGAKEKLFFGSGTQLSVL.

The gene calls are TRBV7-2 and TRBJ1-4; D is ambiguous. Germline CDR1 SGHTA, CDR2 FQGNSA. The CDR3 runs to 15 residues. Trimming shortened V by 0 bases and J by 11 bases, and 16 bases separated the two germline ends. CDR3 protein: CASSLAVRSGGKLFF. CDR3 nucleotides: TGTGCCAGCAGCTTAGCCGTTAGGAGTGGCGGGAAACTGTTTTTT.